This TCR beta chain comes out of a study of OX40 agonist ivuxolimab in advanced cancers. Study-wide background: Patients were dosed with the agonistic anti-OX40 (CD134) antibody ivuxolimab. Eligibility admitted prior anti-PD-1, anti-PD-L1 or anti-CTLA-4 therapy; 35% to 40% had some. Three patients responded partially, comprising one with hepatocellular carcinoma and two with cutaneous melanoma.

The V segment lost 5 bases and the J segment 7 bases; nucleotides outside the gene matches: 12. Germline loops: CDR1 KGHSH, CDR2 LQKENI. CDR3 length equals 16 residues. Repertoires were generated with immunoSEQ multiplex PCR, while TCRdb's copy carries only in-frame clones and drops some. The sample lists approximately 58,000 clones; about 88% were seen once. Concerning this clone: The antigen is not known.

Regarding the study as a whole: Relatively little clonal expansion, among the lowest observed, appeared in partial responders at 0.1-3.0 mg/kg.

The rearrangement links TRBV18 to TRBJ1-4; 8 nucleotides align to TRBD1. The specimen comprised CD4+ or CD8+ T cells sorted from blood, sampled in a trial of the OX40 agonist ivuxolimab. This sequence was found in an adult with an advanced solid tumor such as melanoma, head and neck, liver or kidney cancer. CDR3 in amino acids: CASSGGTGTRGEKLFF. As DNA, the CDR3 is TGTGCCAGCTCAGGCGGGACAGGAACCCGCGGTGAAAAACTGTTTTTT.